This T cell receptor beta chain was profiled in a study of blood T cell repertoires in COVID-19. At the level of the study: Material from acute and convalescent COVID-19 was sourced from the United States, Italy and Spain.

During active infection, Seattle patients enrolled and were then monitored through disease. Losses at the gene ends were 2 bases for V and 2 bases for J; bases not matched to a gene: 3. This CDR3 is 15 amino acids long. In germline, CDR1 is SEHNR, CDR2 FQNEAQ (reference sequence). Assay used: immunoSEQ multiplex PCR; TCRdb lists only in-frame clones, some missing. In the table there are over 200,000 clones, 90% to 95% of which are singletons. The chain employs TRBV7-9 and TRBJ2-7, with TRBD2 matching over 10 bases. The TCR sequence derives from a man between 60 and 70 years old with COVID-19, enrolled during active disease. Sample: peripheral blood. The chain's CDR3 is CASSLYSGGAYEQYF. The CDR3 DNA reads TGTGCCAGCAGCTTATACAGCGGGGGGGCCTACGAGCAGTACTTC.